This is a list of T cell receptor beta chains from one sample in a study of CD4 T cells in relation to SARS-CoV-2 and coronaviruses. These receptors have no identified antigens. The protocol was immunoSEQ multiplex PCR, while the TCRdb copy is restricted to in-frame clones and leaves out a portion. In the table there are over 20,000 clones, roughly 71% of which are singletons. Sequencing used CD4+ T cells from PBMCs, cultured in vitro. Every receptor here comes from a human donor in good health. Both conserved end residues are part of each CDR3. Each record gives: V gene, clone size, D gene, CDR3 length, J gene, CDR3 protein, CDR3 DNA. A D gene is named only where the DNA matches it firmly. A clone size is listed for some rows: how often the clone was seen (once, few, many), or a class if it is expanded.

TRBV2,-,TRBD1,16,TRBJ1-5,CASSEWRQGRNQPQHF,TGTGCCAGCAGTGAATGGCGACAGGGGAGGAATCAGCCCCAGCATTTT
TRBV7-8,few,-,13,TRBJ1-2,CASSSRDPYGYTF,TGTGCCAGCAGCAGCAGGGACCCCTATGGCTACACCTTC
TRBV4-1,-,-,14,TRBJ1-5,CASSQDEGGSAQHF,TGCGCCAGCAGCCAAGATGAGGGGGGGTCAGCCCAGCATTTT
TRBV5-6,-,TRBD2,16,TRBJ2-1,CASSLSGTSSYNEQFF,TGTGCCAGCAGCTTGTCCGGGACTAGTAGCTACAATGAGCAGTTCTTC
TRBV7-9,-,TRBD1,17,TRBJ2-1,CASSHGSWDRGGNEQFF,TGTGCCAGCAGCCATGGATCATGGGACAGGGGTGGCAATGAGCAGTTCTTC
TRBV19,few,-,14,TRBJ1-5,CASSIQDSNQPQHF,TGTGCCAGTAGTATACAAGATAGCAATCAGCCCCAGCATTTT
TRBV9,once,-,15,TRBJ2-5,CASSPSGQAYETQYF,TGTGCCAGCAGCCCCTCAGGGCAGGCGTACGAGACCCAGTACTTC
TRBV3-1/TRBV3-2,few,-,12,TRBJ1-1,CASSPSGRTLFF,TGTGCCAGCAGCCCATCCGGGAGGACGCTTTTCTTT
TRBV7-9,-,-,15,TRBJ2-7,CASSPPFRLGNEQYF,TGTGCCAGCAGCCCCCCGTTTAGATTGGGAAACGAGCAGTACTTC
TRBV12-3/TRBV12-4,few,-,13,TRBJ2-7,CASMRAGAYEQYF,TGTGCCAGCATGAGGGCAGGGGCCTACGAGCAGTACTTC
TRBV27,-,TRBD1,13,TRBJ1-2,CASSPRGRQGYTF,TGTGCCAGCAGCCCCAGGGGGCGGCAGGGCTACACCTTC
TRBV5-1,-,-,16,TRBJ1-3,CASSLAGSFSGNTIYF,TGCGCCAGCAGCTTGGCCGGCAGCTTCTCTGGAAACACCATATATTTT
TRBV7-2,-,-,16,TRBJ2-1,CASSLAGGGAWNEQFF,TGTGCCAGCAGCTTAGCGGGCGGGGGCGCCTGGAATGAGCAGTTCTTC
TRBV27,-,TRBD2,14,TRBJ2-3,CASSPSGRADTQYF,TGTGCCAGCAGTCCAAGCGGGAGGGCAGATACGCAGTATTTT
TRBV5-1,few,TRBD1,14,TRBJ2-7,CASSSQGDGYEQYF,TGCGCCAGCAGTTCACAGGGGGATGGTTACGAGCAGTACTTC
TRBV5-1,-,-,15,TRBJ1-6,CASSLGQTNNSPLHF,TGCGCCAGCAGCTTGGGACAGACAAATAATTCACCCCTCCACTTT
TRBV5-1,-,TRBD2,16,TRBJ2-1,CASSRPSGGIYNEQFF,TGCGCCAGCAGCCGCCCTAGCGGGGGCATCTACAATGAGCAGTTCTTC
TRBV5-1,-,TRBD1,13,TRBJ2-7,CASSARGLDEQYF,TGCGCCAGCAGCGCCAGGGGGCTGGACGAGCAGTACTTC
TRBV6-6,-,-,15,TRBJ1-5,CASRDRGGGNQPQHF,TGTGCCAGCAGGGACCGGGGGGGCGGCAATCAGCCCCAGCATTTT
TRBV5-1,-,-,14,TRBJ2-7,CASSLEGVAYEQYF,TGCGCCAGCAGCTTGGAGGGGGTAGCCTACGAGCAGTACTTC
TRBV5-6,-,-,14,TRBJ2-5,CASSFPGAQETQYF,TGTGCCAGCAGCTTTCCCGGGGCTCAAGAGACCCAGTACTTC
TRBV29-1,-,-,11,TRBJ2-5,CSVAPEETQYF,TGCAGCGTTGCCCCAGAAGAGACCCAGTACTTC
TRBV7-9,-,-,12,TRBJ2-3,CASSLSTDTQYF,TGTGCCAGCAGCCTGAGCACAGATACGCAGTATTTT
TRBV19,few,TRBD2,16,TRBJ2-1,CASSMGGTSGWHEQFF,TGTGCCAGTAGTATGGGCGGGACTAGCGGATGGCATGAGCAGTTCTTC
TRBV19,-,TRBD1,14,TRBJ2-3,CASSTGTGLDTQYF,TGTGCCAGTAGTACCGGGACAGGGTTAGATACGCAGTATTTT
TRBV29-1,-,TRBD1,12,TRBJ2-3,CSVEEPGTGLYF,TGCAGCGTTGAAGAACCCGGGACAGGCTTGTATTTT